One and the same sample provided the 3 T cell receptor beta chains below, sequenced in a study of CD8 T cells in Susac syndrome. Random hexamers were used to reverse transcribe the RNA input (about 0.45 to 1 ug). TCRdb processed the immunoSEQ multiplex PCR reads anew with MiXCR; each CDR3 protein has one entry. The sample yields over 100,000 distinct CDR3 sequences, about 90% seen once. Sequenced: CD4+ T cells from PBMCs. These receptor sequences come from a human donor in good health.

This chain uses TRBV28 with TRBJ2-1; TRBD2 agrees at 11 bases. The V segment lost 4 bases and the J segment 3 bases; nucleotides outside the gene matches: 11. Germline values: CDR1 MDHEN, CDR2 SYDVKM. The CDR3 has 18 amino acids. The chain's CDR3 is CASSSYGTSGSYYNEQFF. CDR3 bases: TGTGCCAGCAGTTCATACGGGACTAGCGGATCATACTACAATGAGCAGTTCTTC. Full variable domain (outside the CDR3, taken from reference TRBV28 and TRBJ2-1): DVKVTQSSRYLVKRTGEKVFLECVQDMDHENMFWYRQDPGLGLRLIYFSYDVKMKEKGDIPEGYSVSREKKERFSLILESASTNQTSMYLCASSSYGTSGSYYNEQFFGPGTRLTVL.

This clonotype was found once. This sequence joins TRBV5-4 and TRBJ1-2; no definite D call. The CDR3 totals 13 residues. Trimming shortened V by 1 base and J by 4 bases, and 8 bases separated the two germline ends. CDR1 and CDR2 (germline): SGHNT, YYREEE (reference sequence). The CDR3 nucleotides are TGTGCCAGCAGCTTGCGGTGGGGCTATGGCTACACCTTC. Residues: CASSLRWGYGYTF.

The rearrangement joins TRBV3-1 to TRBJ2-3; the D is unclear. The CDR3 totals 13 residues. Germline V gives CDR1 LGHDT, CDR2 YNNKEL (reference sequence). Trimming took 4 bases from V and 2 from J, leaving 7 bases between them. The CDR3 loop is CASSPYLTDTQYF. The CDR3 DNA reads TGTGCCAGCAGCCCGTACCTCACAGATACGCAGTATTTT.